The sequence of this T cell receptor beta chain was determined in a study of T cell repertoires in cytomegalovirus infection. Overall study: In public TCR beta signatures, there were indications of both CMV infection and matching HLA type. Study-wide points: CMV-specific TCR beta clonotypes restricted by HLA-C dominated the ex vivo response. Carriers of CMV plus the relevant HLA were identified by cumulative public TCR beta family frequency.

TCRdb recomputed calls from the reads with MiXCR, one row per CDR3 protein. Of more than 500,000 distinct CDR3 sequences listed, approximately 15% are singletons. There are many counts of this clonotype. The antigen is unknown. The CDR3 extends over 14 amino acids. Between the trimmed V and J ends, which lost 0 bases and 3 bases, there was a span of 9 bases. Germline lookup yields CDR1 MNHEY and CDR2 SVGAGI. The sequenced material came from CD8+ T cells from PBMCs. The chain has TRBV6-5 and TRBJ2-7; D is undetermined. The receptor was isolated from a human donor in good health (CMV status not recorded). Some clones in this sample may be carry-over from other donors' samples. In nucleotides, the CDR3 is TGTGCCAGCAGTTACTCATCAGGATTCTACGAGCAGTACTTC. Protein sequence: CASSYSSGFYEQYF.